This T cell receptor beta chain stems from a study of graft-versus-host responses after intestinal transplantation. General observations from the study: Researchers found GvH clones in recipient marrow, and some showed up first in ileum or blood.

Turning to this clone: The antigen remains undetermined.

Only in-frame clones appear in the TCRdb table, and some are missing; sequencing was by immunoSEQ multiplex PCR. The sample gives about 94,000 clones, 90% to 95% of which show up once; 0.5% is in the top ten. V lost 1 base and J 3 bases, leaving 6 bases between the germline ends. CDR1 SGHTA and CDR2 FQGNSA come from the germline V gene. CDR3 length: 13 amino acids. Specimen: unstimulated CD8+ T cells sorted from spleen or lymph node cells, collected before intestinal transplant. The chain is built from TRBV7-2 and TRBJ1-2; TRBD1 is a possible D gene (5 bases). This TCR came from a human donor who received an intestinal transplant. The CDR3 DNA reads as TGTGCCAGCAGCTTAGGGGGGGACTATGGCTACACCTTC. Translating it yields CASSLGGDYGYTF.